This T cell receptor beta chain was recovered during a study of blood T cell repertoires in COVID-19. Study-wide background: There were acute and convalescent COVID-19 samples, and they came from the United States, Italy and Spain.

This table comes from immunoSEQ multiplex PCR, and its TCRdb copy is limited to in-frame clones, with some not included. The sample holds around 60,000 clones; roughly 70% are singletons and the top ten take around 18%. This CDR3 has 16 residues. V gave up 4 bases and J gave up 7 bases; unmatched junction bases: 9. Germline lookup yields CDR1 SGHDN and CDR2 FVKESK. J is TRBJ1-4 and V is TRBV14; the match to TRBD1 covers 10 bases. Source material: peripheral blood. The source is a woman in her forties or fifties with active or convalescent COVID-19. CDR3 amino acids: CASSPGQGTGLEKLFF. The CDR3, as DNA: TGTGCCAGCAGCCCGGGACAGGGGACCGGGCTTGAAAAACTGTTTTTT. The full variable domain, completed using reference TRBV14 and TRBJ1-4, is EAGVTQFPSHSVIEKGQTVTLRCDPISGHDNLYWYRRVMGKEIKFLLHFVKESKQDESGMPNNRFLAERTGGTYSTLKVQPAELEDSGVYFCASSPGQGTGLEKLFFGSGTQLSVL.